This TCR beta chain was found in a study of blood T cells in healthy people across ages. Study-level results: The percentage of naive T cells correlated strongly with TCR beta diversity.

A J-beta primer mix and a sample-barcoded 5' primer were used in a second PCR of about 7 to 12 cycles. Each CDR3 protein gets one entry after TCRdb re-called the 5' RACE reads with MiXCR. The sample has 1.5 million or so distinct CDR3 sequences; roughly 40% are singletons. This clonotype was picked up one time. Its antigen is undetermined. Healthy Russian Caucasian donors spanned ages about 6 to 95 years. The CDR3 is made up of 14 amino acids. In germline, CDR1 is SGHTA, CDR2 FQGNSA. V dropped 3 bases and J dropped 3 bases, with 12 bases sitting between them. The receptor comes from a woman younger than 30 in good health. This chain links TRBV7-2 with TRBJ2-7, with D possibly called TRBD1 or TRBD2 (5 bases each). Sequenced input: blood. The CDR3 DNA sequence: TGTGCCAGCAGCTTCGGGACGGACTTCTACGAGCAGTACTTC. As protein: CASSFGTDFYEQYF.